This T cell receptor beta chain was recorded in a study of blood T cell repertoires in COVID-19. Study in general: Acute and convalescent COVID-19 samples came from the United States, Italy and Spain. Nucleic acid was either cDNA or gDNA, and it came from T cells, B-cell-depleted T cells, or PBMCs.

Authors' data handling: Amplified reference gene primers provided the basis for estimating nucleated cell counts. Produced via immunoSEQ multiplex PCR; TCRdb's table is partial and in-frame only. V and J calls and clone size follow that table, whereas D and trimming were derived from the DNA. This table has roughly 250,000 clones, 83% appearing once. This CDR3 is built from 11 residues. The V end was cut by 2 bases, the J end by 8 bases, with 6 bases between. Per germline, CDR1 SGHTA and CDR2 FQGNSA. The source is a human donor in a cohort sampled during active COVID-19. Sequencing input: peripheral blood. The V call is TRBV7-2, the J call TRBJ1-2, with D hard to call. The CDR3 loop reads CASSLLQGYTF. The CDR3 DNA reads TGTGCCAGCAGCTTACTCCAGGGCTACACCTTC.